Below, 26 T cell receptor beta chains from the same sample are listed, as sequenced in a study of cytomegalovirus exposure and HLA in healthy donors. Amplification used 60 Vbeta primers and 13 Jbeta primers. Assay used: immunoSEQ multiplex PCR; TCRdb lists only in-frame clones, some missing. The repertoire table contains about 51,000 clones. Sequenced: PBMCs. The receptor set was obtained from a man aged 35 to 55 in good health and CMV-seropositive.

This rearrangement joins TRBV4-2 to TRBJ2-7; 10 nucleotides align to TRBD2. V shed 1 base and J 7 bases; nucleotides not matched to a gene: 7. The CDR3 length is 15 residues. Germline V CDR1 and CDR2: LGHNA, YNFKEQ. The chain's CDR3 is CASSQVYSGGWEQYF. Written as DNA, the CDR3 is TGTGCCAGCAGCCAAGTATATAGCGGGGGGTGGGAGCAGTACTTC.

The V call is TRBV10-1, the J call TRBJ2-7; D perhaps matches TRBD2 (5 bases). Trimming pared 4 bases from V and 3 bases from J, leaving 10 bases between. From germline, CDR1 is WNHNN and CDR2 SYGVQD (reference sequence). The CDR3 is 13 residues long. The chain's CDR3 is CASSGGRSYEQYF. Here the CDR3 DNA reads TGCGCCAGCAGTGGAGGGAGAAGCTACGAGCAGTACTTC.

J is TRBJ2-4 and V is TRBV2; maybe TRBD2 (5 bases). The CDR3 contains 11 residues. V lost 3 bases and J lost 9, with 6 bases in between. The germline V gene encodes CDR1 SNHLY and CDR2 FYNNEI. The DNA for the CDR3 is TGTGCCAGCAGTGACAGCGGCATTCAGTACTTC. This sequence encodes CASSDSGIQYF.

The V gene is TRBV13, the J gene TRBJ2-7; no firm D call. The CDR3 contains 14 residues. Per the germline V gene, CDR1 is PRHDT and CDR2 is FYEKMQ (reference sequence). The V and J ends lost 0 bases and 4 bases respectively, with 10 bases between them. CDR3 coding DNA: TGTGCCAGCAGCTTAGGCAGGCAAACTTACGAGCAGTACTTC. This encodes CASSLGRQTYEQYF.

The chain joins TRBV15 to TRBJ2-2, with a possible D match to TRBD2 (7 bases). Trimming removed 2 bases from V and 6 bases from J, with 13 bases in between. The CDR3 spans 15 residues. Germline assignment: CDR1 LNHNV and CDR2 YYDKDF (reference sequence). CDR3 residues: CATSRPKGGAGELFF. The CDR3 DNA follows: TGTGCCACCAGCAGACCTAAGGGGGGGGCCGGGGAGCTGTTTTTT.

The CDR3 DNA reads TGTGCCAGCAGCGTAGTGAGGACTAGCGGGGGTTCGGGCTACGAGCAGTACTTC. The encoded protein is CASSVVRTSGGSGYEQYF. The genes are TRBV9 and TRBJ2-7; 13 nucleotides agree with TRBD2. CDR3 length: 18 residues. Unmatched junction bases numbered 9, after V lost 0 bases and J lost 3 bases. The germline V gene encodes CDR1 SGDLS and CDR2 YYNGEE.

V and J are TRBV9 and TRBJ1-6, with 11 bases aligning to TRBD1. Looked up from germline, CDR1 is SGDLS and CDR2 is YYNGEE. Unmatched junction bases numbered 3, after V lost 3 bases and J lost 7 bases. The CDR3 extends over 15 amino acids. CDR3 protein: CASSGTGGLNSPLHF. CDR3 coding DNA: TGTGCCAGCAGCGGGACAGGGGGCCTAAATTCACCCCTCCACTTT.

The chain recombines TRBV7-9 with TRBJ2-1, with 14 bases lining up with TRBD2. The CDR3 runs 15 residues. V dropped 3 bases and J dropped 6; count of bases not matched to a gene: 1. Germline V gene data show CDR1 as SEHNR and CDR2 as FQNEAQ (reference sequence). This chain's CDR3 is CASSFGTSGSNEQFF. CDR3 bases: TGTGCCAGCAGCTTCGGGACTAGCGGGAGCAATGAGCAGTTCTTC.

The chain combines TRBV29-1 with TRBJ2-5; no clear D gene. The CDR3 has 10 residues. Between the trimmed V and J ends, which lost 7 bases and 7 bases, there was a span of 10 bases. CDR1 SQVTM and CDR2 ANQGSEA come from the germline V gene. CDR3 nucleotide sequence: TGCAGCGGCCTCCTAGGGACCCAGTACTTC. Its protein product is CSGLLGTQYF.

The chain recombines TRBV9 with TRBJ1-1; tentatively, D is TRBD1 (6 bases). Germline loops: CDR1 SGDLS, CDR2 YYNGEE. V lost 0 bases to trimming and J lost 3 bases, with 12 bases between them. The CDR3 covers 15 residues. Here the CDR3 reads CASSVAPGQHTEAFF. The CDR3 DNA sequence: TGTGCCAGCAGCGTAGCTCCCGGACAGCACACTGAAGCTTTCTTT.

The chain recombines TRBV5-1 with TRBJ2-7; weak D call: TRBD1 (5 bases). CDR3 length: 14 residues. Germline V gene data show CDR1 as SGHRS and CDR2 as YFSETQ. The V end lost 0 bases, the J end lost 5 bases, and 12 bases lay between the germline ends. CDR3 coding DNA: TGCGCCAGCAGCTTGGAAAGGGGTCTCAACGAGCAGTACTTC. It is translated as CASSLERGLNEQYF. Variable domain in full (rest from reference TRBV5-1 and TRBJ2-7): KAGVTQTPRYLIKTRGQQVTLSCSPISGHRSVSWYQQTPGQGLQFLFEYFSETQRNKGNFPGRFSGRQFSNSRSEMNVSTLELGDSALYLCASSLERGLNEQYFGPGTRLTVT.

The gene calls are TRBV10-3 and TRBJ2-1; 10 bases fit TRBD1. CDR1 ENHRY and CDR2 SYGVKD come from the germline V gene. Unmatched junction bases numbered 10, after V lost 7 bases and J lost 7 bases. The CDR3 is made up of 15 amino acids. The CDR3 protein is CAITDRGPMENEQFF. As DNA, the CDR3 is TGTGCCATCACCGACAGGGGGCCCATGGAGAATGAGCAGTTCTTC.

The chain recombines TRBV7-8 with TRBJ2-7; 8 bases align to TRBD2. The trim removed 6 bases at V and 6 bases at J, leaving 13 bases unmatched. The CDR3 covers 15 residues. Germline V lookup: CDR1 SGHVS, CDR2 FQNEAQ. The CDR3 DNA follows: TGTGCCAGCAGTCGCACCGGGACTAGAGGTAGCGAGCAGTACTTC. Protein: CASSRTGTRGSEQYF. Combining the CDR3 with reference TRBV7-8 and TRBJ2-7 gives the whole variable domain GAGVSQSPRYKVAKRGQDVALRCDPISGHVSLFWYQQALGQGPEFLTYFQNEAQLDKSGLPSDRFFAERPEGSVSTLKIQRTQQEDSAVYLCASSRTGTRGSEQYFGPGTRLTVT.

This chain connects TRBV4-1 to TRBJ2-3; 13 bases are a match to TRBD2. The ends lost 4 bases at V and 0 bases at J; junction bases unmatched: 4. Germline V gene lookup returns CDR1 MGHRA and CDR2 YSYEKL. The CDR3 covers 17 residues. CDR3 region: CASSRQLAGGSTDTQYF. The DNA for the CDR3 is TGCGCCAGCAGCCGCCAACTAGCGGGAGGGAGCACAGATACGCAGTATTTT.

This sequence joins TRBV10-3 and TRBJ2-5; 12 bases match TRBD1. The CDR3 runs 15 residues. V dropped 10 bases and J dropped 5; count of bases not matched to a gene: 11. CDR1 is ENHRY, CDR2 SYGVKD, per germline. CDR3 nucleotides: TGTGCCACCCAAGTGGGACAGGGGGCTGGGGAGACCCAGTACTTC. Amino acid sequence: CATQVGQGAGETQYF.

The gene calls are TRBV7-3 and TRBJ2-3, with D possibly being TRBD2 (6 bases). CDR1 and CDR2 (germline): SGHTA, FQGTGA. Trimming cost V 5 bases and J 3 bases, with 12 bases left between them. This CDR3 is 14 amino acids long. In nucleotides, the CDR3 is TGTGCCAGCAGCGCCGCGGGACCTACAGATACGCAGTATTTT. Translated, it gives CASSAAGPTDTQYF. The entire variable domain, with the rest obtained from reference TRBV7-3 and TRBJ2-3, is as follows: GAGVSQTPSNKVTEKGKYVELRCDPISGHTALYWYRQSLGQGPEFLIYFQGTGAADDSGLPNDRFFAVRPEGSVSTLKIQRTERGDSAVYLCASSAAGPTDTQYFGPGTRLTVL.

CDR3 in amino acids: CASSVEGSGGNTGELFF. The CDR3 DNA follows: TGTGCCAGCAGCGTAGAGGGAAGCGGGGGGAACACCGGGGAGCTGTTTTTT. The V and J genes are TRBV9 and TRBJ2-2, with 8 nucleotides matching TRBD2. V was pared by 0 bases and J by 1 base, with 5 bases of the junction left unmatched. CDR3 length: 17 amino acids. CDR1 is SGDLS, CDR2 YYNGEE, per germline.

V is TRBV7-6 and J is TRBJ2-2; 9 nucleotides line up with TRBD2. The CDR3 extends over 16 amino acids. Germline CDR1 SGHVS, CDR2 FNYEAQ. Losses at the gene ends were 4 bases for V and 9 bases for J; bases not matched to a gene: 12. DNA of the CDR3: TGTGCCAGCAGCTCTATAGCGGGAGCGGGTGACCGGGAGCTGTTTTTT. This gives the protein CASSSIAGAGDRELFF.

V is TRBV18 and J is TRBJ1-4; D remains ambiguous. This CDR3 region has 15 residues. V dropped 2 bases and J dropped 0 bases, with 7 bases sitting between them. CDR1 KGHSH and CDR2 LQKENI come from the germline V gene. The CDR3 nucleotides read TGTGCCAGCTCACCAGCGTTTGCAACTAATGAAAAACTGTTTTTT. Its protein product is CASSPAFATNEKLFF. The full variable domain, in which reference TRBV18 and TRBJ1-4 provide the parts outside the CDR3, is NAGVMQNPRHLVRRRGQEARLRCSPMKGHSHVYWYRQLPEEGLKFMVYLQKENIIDESGMPKERFSAEFPKEGPSILRIQQVVRGDSAAYFCASSPAFATNEKLFFGSGTQLSVL.

The chain is built from TRBV11-2 and TRBJ1-1; D may be TRBD1 (6 bases). CDR1 is SGHAT, CDR2 FQNNGV, per germline. This CDR3 has 16 amino acids. The V gene lost 7 bases and the J gene lost 4 bases, with 22 bases spanning the gap. DNA of the CDR3: TGTGCCAGCAAACCTTGGGGGCTCGAGAGGGGCACTGAAGCTTTCTTT. It is translated as CASKPWGLERGTEAFF.

This sequence joins TRBV28 and TRBJ2-5; possibly TRBD2 for D (5 bases). The DNA end favors TRBJ2-7, so the J call may be wrong. The V gene's germline CDR1 is MDHEN and CDR2 SYDVKM. The CDR3 runs 12 residues. The CDR3, as DNA: TGTGCCACCAACGCGGGTTCCTACGAGCAGTACTTC. Protein: CATNAGSYEQYF.

The chain has TRBV27 and TRBJ1-4; D is perhaps TRBD1 (6 bases). V dropped 2 bases and J dropped 7 bases, with 14 bases sitting between them. Germline V lookup: CDR1 MNHEY, CDR2 SMNVEV (reference sequence). CDR3 length equals 15 residues. The DNA for the CDR3 is TGTGCCAGCAGTTTAAACGGGGGGGGCGGTGAAAAACTGTTTTTT. Amino acids: CASSLNGGGGEKLFF.

The rearrangement joins TRBV6-5 to TRBJ2-7; TRBD1 agrees at 7 bases. CDR3 size: 16 residues. Trimming took 0 bases from V and 4 from J; bases not matched to a gene: 9. The V gene's germline CDR1 is MNHEY and CDR2 SVGAGI. The CDR3 DNA follows: TGTGCCAGCAGTTACTCCTTTACAGGGGATGGGTACGAGCAGTACTTC. Translating gives CASSYSFTGDGYEQYF.

The chain couples TRBV25-1 to TRBJ2-7, with no clear D. Germline CDR1 MGHDK, CDR2 SYGVNS. V was shortened by 3 bases and J by 4 bases, with 10 bases between the two germline ends. This CDR3 spans 13 amino acids. CDR3 nucleotides: TGTGCCAGCAGTGAGGTACAGACATACGAGCAGTACTTC. It translates to CASSEVQTYEQYF.

The rearrangement joins TRBV27 to TRBJ1-4; 7 nucleotides agree with TRBD1. Per germline, CDR1 MNHEY and CDR2 SMNVEV (reference sequence). The trim removed 6 bases at V and 3 bases at J, leaving 7 bases unmatched. The CDR3 has 15 amino acids. CDR3 loop: CASSPGTGANEKLFF. The CDR3 DNA follows: TGTGCCAGCAGCCCCGGCACAGGGGCTAATGAAAAACTGTTTTTT.

The J gene is TRBJ2-3, the V gene TRBV5-1, with D possibly being TRBD2 (6 bases). Germline CDR1 reads SGHRS; CDR2 reads YFSETQ. V dropped 0 bases and J dropped 1 base, with 12 bases sitting between them. The CDR3 runs 16 residues. The CDR3 sequence: CASSLGGTWGTDTQYF. The CDR3 DNA sequence: TGCGCCAGCAGCTTGGGGGGGACTTGGGGCACAGATACGCAGTATTTT.